This T cell receptor (beta chain) was identified in a study of vaccination and CD4 T cells after COVID-19. The wider study: Six males and four females constituted the convalescent cohort, two of whom were Hispanic. The peptides that stimulated the cells were overlapping spike peptides from SARS-CoV-2, HCoV-NL63, HCoV-OC43 and HCoV-229E. Cultures serving as controls received a peptide pool (CEFX or HIV-1 Nef) or no peptide.

At the Johns Hopkins FTIC core, DNA taken from cultured CD4+ T cells was sequenced by way of the Oncomine TCR Beta short-read assay. Genomic DNA from cultured CD4+ T cells was extracted. A single record per CDR3 protein comes from TCRdb applying MiXCR to the PCR reads. The sample records approximately 20,000 distinct CDR3 sequences, 50% to 65% being singletons. Sample treatment: approximately 9-day PBMC culture with coronavirus spike peptide pools or control peptides (ViraFEST assay). Germline V gene data show CDR1 as DFQATT and CDR2 as SNEGSKA (reference sequence). The CDR3 totals 13 residues. Germline trimming cut 6 bases from V and 5 bases from J; bases unmatched to any gene: 6. This clonotype has more than one count but fewer than ten. Its specificity is not known.

The specimen was CD4+ T cells from blood, cultured in vitro. V gene TRBV20-1 combines with J gene TRBJ2-7; the match to TRBD2 covers 11 bases. The source is a human donor who had recovered from COVID-19. Written as DNA, the CDR3 is TGCAGTGCCACCCCGGGACTAGCGGACGAGCAGTACTTC. As protein: CSATPGLADEQYF.